The 20 T cell receptor beta chains below come from one sample, sequenced in a study of CD4 T cells in relation to SARS-CoV-2 and coronaviruses. Libraries were prepared by immunoSEQ multiplex PCR; TCRdb keeps only in-frame clonotypes and omits some of them. Counted here are some 44,000 clones, roughly 87% occurring once; the ten biggest clones make up about 1.5%. No cognate antigen is known for these TCRs. Material for sequencing was naive CD4+ T cells from PBMCs, cultured in vitro. The subset was: naive CD4+ T cells isolated by negative enrichment. The origin of the receptors is an adult with COVID-19.

This chain connects TRBV30 to TRBJ1-2; maybe TRBD1 (5 bases). Germline V gene data show CDR1 as GTSNPN and CDR2 as SVGIG (reference sequence). V was trimmed by 3 bases and J by 2 bases, leaving 10 bases between them. This CDR3 region has 13 residues. The CDR3 bases are TGTGCCTGGAGGGGGGAGGGCAACTATGGCTACACCTTC. Translating gives CAWRGEGNYGYTF.

The V and J genes are TRBV7-8 and TRBJ2-3; D is unresolved. The CDR3 loop spans 15 amino acids. Trimming removed 5 bases from V and 1 base from J, with 13 bases in between. Germline V gene data show CDR1 as SGHVS and CDR2 as FQNEAQ. This chain's CDR3 is CASSPLGLGTDTQYF. CDR3 sequence (DNA): TGTGCCAGCAGCCCATTAGGCCTTGGCACAGATACGCAGTATTTT.

The sample holds one count of this clone. The chain links TRBV5-1 to TRBJ2-5; D might be TRBD1 (6 bases). V lost 0 bases and J lost 5, with 14 bases in between. This CDR3 is 15 amino acids long. CDR1 and CDR2 (germline): SGHRS, YFSETQ. The CDR3 DNA reads as TGCGCCAGCAGCTTGGCCCTTGGGGGCCAGGAGACCCAGTACTTC. Translation: CASSLALGGQETQYF.

The CDR3 loop is CATSDSPGLGTDTQYF. CDR3 in DNA: TGTGCCACCAGTGACTCACCGGGACTAGGAACAGATACGCAGTATTTT. This sequence joins TRBV24-1 and TRBJ2-3; 8 bases are shared with TRBD2. The CDR3 runs to 16 residues. V was clipped by 4 bases and J by 3 bases; unmatched bases: 8. The germline V gene encodes CDR1 KGHDR and CDR2 SFDVKD.

The genes are TRBV27 and TRBJ2-1, with 9 bases lining up with TRBD2. Looked up from germline, CDR1 is MNHEY and CDR2 is SMNVEV (reference sequence). The CDR3 runs 16 residues. After removal of 6 bases from V and 3 bases from J, the junction contained 9 bases not matched to a gene. The CDR3 sequence is CASRSPGREGYNEQFF. For the CDR3, the DNA is TGTGCCAGCAGGTCCCCGGGGCGGGAGGGCTACAATGAGCAGTTCTTC.

The CDR3 reads CASSELGQQYF. The CDR3 bases are TGTGCCAGCAGTGAACTGGGACAGCAGTACTTC. The chain has TRBV2 and TRBJ2-7; D possibly uses TRBD1 or TRBD2 (5 bases each). V lost 2 bases and J 8 bases, leaving 7 bases between the germline ends. Germline CDR1 is SNHLY and CDR2 is FYNNEI. The CDR3 contains 11 residues.

In DNA form, the CDR3 reads TGCGCCAGCAGCCCCCGTACCGTCAAACGGGGCTACAATGAGCAGTTCTTC. Protein: CASSPRTVKRGYNEQFF. This sequence joins TRBV5-1 and TRBJ2-1; D possibly corresponds to TRBD2 (5 bases). Looked up from germline, CDR1 is SGHRS and CDR2 is YFSETQ. CDR3 size: 17 residues. V lost 4 bases to trimming and J lost 3 bases, with 20 bases between them.

V usage is TRBV2 and J usage is TRBJ1-6; D ambiguous. V lost 2 bases and J 0 bases, leaving 5 bases between the germline ends. There are 15 residues in the CDR3. Germline V gene data show CDR1 as SNHLY and CDR2 as FYNNEI. The CDR3 DNA is TGTGCCAGCAGTGAACGGAGCTCCTATAATTCACCCCTCCACTTT. It encodes CASSERSSYNSPLHF.

The rearrangement uses TRBV7-3 and TRBJ2-2; 8 bases are shared with TRBD2. The CDR3 has 16 amino acids. Trimming took 3 bases from V and 3 from J; bases not matched to a gene: 6. CDR1 is SGHTA and CDR2 is FQGTGA in the germline V gene. The CDR3 loop reads CASSLSGSIDTGELFF. The CDR3 nucleotides read TGTGCCAGCAGCTTGAGCGGGAGCATTGACACCGGGGAGCTGTTTTTT.

V usage is TRBV20-1 and J usage is TRBJ1-1; D uncertain. The CDR3 is 12 amino acids. The ends were cut back, 3 bases at V and 8 bases at J, with 13 bases in the middle. The V gene's germline CDR1 is DFQATT and CDR2 SNEGSKA (reference sequence). This CDR3 is CSASPQNREAFF. The CDR3 DNA follows: TGCAGTGCTAGTCCACAAAATCGGGAAGCTTTCTTT.

The chain carries TRBV7-6 and TRBJ2-5; 10 nucleotides agree with TRBD2. Trimming at V came to 1 base and at J to 5 bases, leaving 13 bases not matched to a gene. The CDR3 is 18 residues long. Germline values: CDR1 SGHVS, CDR2 FNYEAQ. Here the CDR3 DNA reads TGTGCCAGCAGCTTAGTGAGGCCGGTACTAGCGGGACAGGAGACCCAGTACTTC. Translated: CASSLVRPVLAGQETQYF.

The J gene is TRBJ2-1, the V gene TRBV19; TRBD2 agrees at 12 bases. Germline V lookup: CDR1 LNHDA, CDR2 SQIVND (reference sequence). The CDR3 has 14 amino acids. Trimming removed 6 bases from V and 6 bases from J; junction bases left unmatched: 3. The CDR3 region has the DNA TGTGCCAGTAGCGGACTAGCGGGAAGCAATGAGCAGTTCTTC. Residues: CASSGLAGSNEQFF.

This chain uses TRBV19 with TRBJ2-1; 11 bases are a match to TRBD2. Per germline, CDR1 LNHDA and CDR2 SQIVND (reference sequence). V lost 6 bases to trimming and J lost 5 bases; unmatched junction nucleotides: 3. The CDR3 length is 14 residues. The DNA of the CDR3 is TGTGCCAGTAGCTTAGCGGGAGGGGACAATGAGCAGTTCTTC. Translation gives CASSLAGGDNEQFF.

The chain links TRBV19 to TRBJ1-2; D uncertain. CDR1 LNHDA and CDR2 SQIVND come from the germline V gene (reference sequence). The CDR3 consists of 14 residues. V lost 2 bases to trimming and J lost 10 bases, with 17 bases between them. This CDR3 reads CASSITKDLTLYTF. DNA of the CDR3: TGTGCCAGTAGTATAACTAAGGACTTGACCCTCTACACCTTC. The whole variable domain, filled in from reference TRBV19 and TRBJ1-2, reads DGGITQSPKYLFRKEGQNVTLSCEQNLNHDAMYWYRQDPGQGLRLIYYSQIVNDFQKGDIAEGYSVSREKKESFPLTVTSAQKNPTAFYLCASSITKDLTLYTFGSGTRLTVV.

This rearrangement joins TRBV9 to TRBJ2-7; the match to TRBD1 covers 10 bases. This CDR3 region has 16 residues. The junction had 9 bases not matched to a gene; V was cut back by 4 bases and J by 2 bases. Germline-derived CDR1 and CDR2 are SGDLS and YYNGEE. CDR3 sequence (DNA): TGTGCCAGCAGCCCGGGGGCCGGGACAGGGGCCTACGAGCAGTACTTC. Protein product: CASSPGAGTGAYEQYF.

CDR3 DNA sequence: TGTGCCAGCAGTTACTCTTACAGCAATCAGCCCCAGCATTTT. This translates into CASSYSYSNQPQHF. The V call is TRBV6-2 or TRBV6-3, the J call TRBJ1-5; D remains unclear. V was trimmed by 0 bases and J by 1 base, leaving 4 bases between them. The CDR3 sequence is 14 residues long. Germline V CDR1 and CDR2: MNHEY, SVGEGT.

This CDR3 is CASSGTGQLISYGYTF. The CDR3 bases are TGTGCCAGCAGTGGGACGGGACAGCTAATATCCTATGGCTACACCTTC. This chain connects TRBV25-1 to TRBJ1-2; 7 positions match TRBD1. Per germline, CDR1 MGHDK and CDR2 SYGVNS. The length of the CDR3 is 16 residues. V trimming: 4 bases; J trimming: 4 bases; junction bases outside the gene matches: 12.

Only one count was recorded for this clone. The V gene is TRBV4-1, the J gene TRBJ1-4; D not certain. The CDR3 runs to 14 residues. Trimming removed 4 bases at V and 8 bases at J, with 14 bases between. CDR1 and CDR2 from the germline V gene are MGHRA and YSYEKL. The CDR3, as DNA: TGCGCCAGCAGCCCCCGGGCCCCGGGCGAAAAACTGTTTTTT. Residues: CASSPRAPGEKLFF.

This clone was found once. The chain couples TRBV5-4 to TRBJ2-3; possible D gene TRBD2, 5 bases. The CDR3 has 14 amino acids. Looked up from germline, CDR1 is SGHNT and CDR2 is YYREEE (reference sequence). V was shortened by 6 bases and J by 4 bases, with 15 bases between the two germline ends. CDR3 in amino acids: CASTRPGNADTQYF. CDR3 bases: TGTGCCAGCACCCGCCCCGGGAACGCAGATACGCAGTATTTT.

The chain is built from TRBV18 and TRBJ1-3, with D tentatively TRBD1 (6 bases). Germline V CDR1 and CDR2: KGHSH, LQKENI. This CDR3 is built from 15 residues. V was cut by 3 bases and J by 0 bases, with 9 bases left in between. CDR3 protein: CASSPTGTSGNTIYF. DNA of the CDR3: TGTGCCAGCTCACCCACAGGGACCTCTGGAAACACCATATATTTT.